This entry concerns a single T cell receptor beta chain. Its antigen is unidentified. The data derive from a study of shared clonotypes between healthy human individuals. Study-level findings and limits: Sequencing depth was predicted to influence how clonotypes are shared among donors.

The table came from immunoSEQ multiplex PCR; TCRdb's copy has only in-frame clones and leaves some out. The sample has more than 1 million clones, around 82% seen once. Sample: memory CD4+ T cells from PBMCs. Subset defined: CD45RA-negative fraction. This TCR was sampled from a man younger than 30 in good health. Some clones in this sample may be carry-over from other donors' samples.

This CDR3 reads CASSLGLGMSYGYTF. CDR3 bases: TGTGCCAGCAGCTTAGGGTTGGGAATGAGCTATGGCTACACCTTC. The chain combines TRBV11-2 with TRBJ1-2; D not certain. V lost 1 base and J 4 bases, leaving 13 bases between the germline ends. The CDR3 is 15 amino acids. Germline CDR1 is SGHAT and CDR2 is FQNNGV.